The present T cell receptor beta chain was sequenced within a study of T cell repertoires in cytomegalovirus infection. Study-level background: Recently described HLA-C-restricted plus well-studied HLA-B-restricted CMV epitopes were used. CMV infection together with matching HLA type was indicated by public TCR beta signatures.

TCRdb independently ran MiXCR on the reads; one entry per CDR3 protein. This table has fewer than 1,000,000 distinct CDR3 sequences, 31% appearing once. On this clonotype: Its antigen is unidentified.

V shed 2 bases and J 1 base; nucleotides not matched to a gene: 8. The CDR3 has 17 amino acids. Germline V lookup: CDR1 KGHDR, CDR2 SFDVKD. Points from the study as a whole: CMV-specific TCR beta clonotypes restricted by HLA-C dominated the ex vivo response.

This clonotype originated in a human donor in good health (CMV status not recorded). Some clones in this sample may be carry-over from other donors' samples. This chain connects TRBV24-1 to TRBJ2-3; 7 bases line up with TRBD1. The sample was cultured CD8+ T cells from PBMCs, taken from culture after CMV antigen stimulation. The CDR3 protein is CATSDSRTGVGTDTQYF. The CDR3 DNA follows: TGTGCCACCAGTGATTCTCGTACAGGGGTAGGCACAGATACGCAGTATTTT.